These 26 T cell receptor beta chains came from one sample sequenced in a study of human T cells and chemical hapten exposure. As for time point: patch test 1, 2 weeks after DPC sensitization. Stated treatment: therapeutic diphenylcyclopropenone sensitization with weekly scalp DPC. Each CDR3 protein gets one entry after TCRdb re-called the RACE reads with MiXCR. The repertoire holds around 120,000 distinct CDR3 sequences, with roughly 13% as singletons. Source: whole blood, taken in connection with sensitization to the hapten diphenylcyclopropenone (DPC). The receptors here all came from a man between 18 and 35 years old with alopecia areata. Some clones in this sample may be carry-over from other donors' samples.

Here the CDR3 DNA reads TGCAGCGTAGCAAGCGGGACCCAAGAGACCCAGTACTTC. It translates to CSVASGTQETQYF. This chain joins TRBV29-1 and TRBJ2-5; 7 nucleotides line up with TRBD2. CDR1 and CDR2 (germline): SQVTM, ANQGSEA. Unmatched junction bases numbered 5, after V lost 6 bases and J lost 1 base. This CDR3 contains 13 residues.

This clonotype was counted ten times or more. The chain joins TRBV19 to TRBJ2-1; the match to TRBD1 covers 7 bases. The CDR3 has 15 residues. V shed 7 bases, J shed 2 bases, and the junction held 8 bases outside the gene matches. Germline values: CDR1 LNHDA, CDR2 SQIVND (reference sequence). CDR3 protein: CASTKSGTAYNEQFF. The CDR3 DNA reads TGTGCCAGTACCAAATCCGGGACAGCCTACAATGAGCAGTTCTTC.

The rearrangement uses TRBV28 and TRBJ2-7; D uncertain. V lost 2 bases and J lost 2, with 10 bases in between. The CDR3 runs 14 residues. Germline-derived CDR1 and CDR2 are MDHEN and SYDVKM. The CDR3: CASSLREGPYEQYF. In DNA form, the CDR3 reads TGTGCCAGCAGTTTAAGGGAAGGGCCCTACGAGCAGTACTTC.

Only a few counts were recorded for this clonotype. This rearrangement joins TRBV5-1 to TRBJ2-4, with 12 bases that match TRBD2. This CDR3 spans 18 amino acids. After removal of 0 bases from V and 0 bases from J, the junction contained 4 bases not matched to a gene. Germline-derived CDR1 and CDR2 are SGHRS and YFSETQ. CDR3 sequence (DNA): TGCGCCAGCAGCTTGGGACTAGCGGGGGCACTAGCCAAAAACATTCAGTACTTC. The encoded protein is CASSLGLAGALAKNIQYF.

The V gene is TRBV10-3, the J gene TRBJ2-1; 9 bases fit TRBD1. This CDR3 is 16 amino acids long. V was pared by 2 bases and J by 2 bases, with 4 bases of the junction left unmatched. CDR1 is ENHRY and CDR2 is SYGVKD in the germline V gene. The CDR3 nucleotides are TGTGCCATCAGTGAGACGAGACAGGGGGCCTACAATGAGCAGTTCTTC. Translating it yields CAISETRQGAYNEQFF.

The chain links TRBV11-1 to TRBJ2-7; D assignment may be TRBD1 or TRBD2 (5 bases each). The CDR3 covers 14 residues. V was pared by 3 bases and J by 5 bases, with 14 bases between. The germline gives CDR1 SGHAT, CDR2 FQDESV (reference sequence). In DNA form, the CDR3 reads TGTGCCAGCAGCTTGAGGGACCCCTTCCACGAGCAGTACTTC. Its protein product is CASSLRDPFHEQYF.

This clonotype has just a few counts. This chain links TRBV12-3 or TRBV12-4 with TRBJ1-1; D is ambiguous. Trimming took off 4 bases at V and 6 bases at J, with 6 bases between the two ends. The CDR3 is made up of 11 amino acids. CDR3 protein: CASSWESEAFF. The CDR3 DNA follows: TGTGCCAGCAGTTGGGAGTCTGAAGCTTTCTTT.

The V call is TRBV24-1, the J call TRBJ2-3; the D gene is possibly TRBD1 (5 bases). This CDR3 is 15 amino acids long. V was cut by 3 bases and J by 1 base, with 10 bases left in between. Germline V CDR1 and CDR2: KGHDR, SFDVKD. The CDR3 sequence: CATSDGAGGTDTQYF. In nucleotides, the CDR3 is TGTGCCACCAGTGATGGGGCAGGCGGCACAGATACGCAGTATTTT.

This sequence joins TRBV11-2 and TRBJ2-1, with 12 nucleotides matching TRBD2. Trimming removed 6 bases from V and 8 bases from J; junction bases left unmatched: 14. The CDR3 covers 17 residues. CDR1 and CDR2 from the germline V gene are SGHAT and FQNNGV. DNA for the CDR3: TGTGCCAGCAGTAGACTAGCGGGGGCCCTCCAGAGAGATGAGCAGTTCTTC. Residues: CASSRLAGALQRDEQFF.

V usage is TRBV12-3 or TRBV12-4 and J usage is TRBJ2-4; 7 positions match TRBD1. The CDR3 covers 16 residues. The V gene end was trimmed by 2 bases and the J gene end by 6 bases; junction bases not matched to a gene: 10. The CDR3 protein is CASSLPTGDRVNIQYF. In DNA, the CDR3 is TGTGCCAGCAGTTTACCCACAGGGGATCGTGTAAACATTCAGTACTTC.

This clonotype was found a few times. V and J are TRBV5-1 and TRBJ1-1; possible D gene TRBD1, 5 bases. The CDR3 contains 12 residues. Trimming took off 4 bases at V and 11 bases at J, with 15 bases between the two ends. Per germline, CDR1 SGHRS and CDR2 YFSETQ. CDR3: CASSLSPGNAFF. CDR3 nucleotides: TGCGCCAGCAGCCTTAGTCCAGGGAACGCTTTCTTT. Drawing the rest from reference TRBV5-1 and TRBJ1-1, the complete variable domain is KAGVTQTPRYLIKTRGQQVTLSCSPISGHRSVSWYQQTPGQGLQFLFEYFSETQRNKGNFPGRFSGRQFSNSRSEMNVSTLELGDSALYLCASSLSPGNAFFGQGTRLTVV.

The chain combines TRBV9 with TRBJ2-5, with D unresolved. Trimming stripped 4 bases from V and 7 bases from J, with 11 bases between. Per germline, CDR1 SGDLS and CDR2 YYNGEE. There are 12 residues in the CDR3. The CDR3 DNA reads TGTGCCAGCAGCCTAAGCTCTGGGACCCAGTACTTC. This sequence encodes CASSLSSGTQYF.

This clonotype has more than one count but fewer than ten. The gene calls are TRBV5-1 and TRBJ2-6, with D uncertain. Per germline, CDR1 SGHRS and CDR2 YFSETQ. CDR3 length: 17 residues. V lost 0 bases and J 0 bases, leaving 10 bases between the germline ends. CDR3 DNA: TGCGCCAGCAGCTTGGTGCCGGGTTTCTCTGGGGCCAACGTCCTGACTTTC. Its protein product is CASSLVPGFSGANVLTF.

This clonotype was observed a handful of times. This chain joins TRBV6-6 and TRBJ1-4; tentatively, D is TRBD1 (5 bases). The CDR3 covers 11 residues. From germline, CDR1 is MNHNY and CDR2 SVGAGI (reference sequence). V lost 7 bases to trimming and J lost 7 bases, with 7 bases between them. The CDR3 DNA reads TGTGCCAGCATGGGGGTTGAAAAACTGTTTTTT. This encodes CASMGVEKLFF.

This rearrangement joins TRBV5-1 to TRBJ1-2; possible D gene TRBD1, 5 bases. The V end lost 3 bases, the J end lost 5 bases, and 11 bases lay between the germline ends. Germline CDR1 SGHRS, CDR2 YFSETQ. There are 13 residues in the CDR3. The CDR3 sequence is CASSSGRTYGYTF. In DNA form, the CDR3 reads TGCGCCAGCAGCTCGGGACGGACGTATGGCTACACCTTC.

Many counts were recorded for this clonotype. This chain connects TRBV25-1 to TRBJ1-6, with D possibly being TRBD1 (6 bases). The ends were cut back, 2 bases at V and 9 bases at J, with 14 bases in the middle. The CDR3 totals 15 residues. Germline V gene sequence: CDR1 MGHDK, CDR2 SYGVNS. CDR3 coding DNA: TGTGCCAGCAGTGAAAACAGGGAAATTACTTCACCCCTCCACTTT. It encodes CASSENREITSPLHF.

This clonotype was seen only a few times. This chain connects TRBV5-1 to TRBJ2-2, with D hard to call. From germline, CDR1 is SGHRS and CDR2 YFSETQ. V was trimmed by 0 bases and J by 0 bases, leaving 6 bases between them. This CDR3 has 15 residues. This CDR3 reads CASSLGSANTGELFF. Here the CDR3 DNA reads TGCGCCAGCAGCTTGGGGAGCGCGAACACCGGGGAGCTGTTTTTT. Together with reference TRBV5-1 and TRBJ2-2, the CDR3 gives the full variable domain: KAGVTQTPRYLIKTRGQQVTLSCSPISGHRSVSWYQQTPGQGLQFLFEYFSETQRNKGNFPGRFSGRQFSNSRSEMNVSTLELGDSALYLCASSLGSANTGELFFGEGSRLTVL.

The gene calls are TRBV12-3 or TRBV12-4 and TRBJ1-1; D unresolved. V lost 2 bases, J lost 10 bases, and 11 bases lay in between. The CDR3 is made up of 12 amino acids. The CDR3 nucleotides are TGTGCCAGCAGTTTATCTGTTCCCGGAGCTTTCTTT. Translating it yields CASSLSVPGAFF.

The chain carries TRBV11-2 and TRBJ2-7; 7 nucleotides line up with TRBD1. The CDR3 extends over 14 amino acids. Germline V CDR1 and CDR2: SGHAT, FQNNGV. The ends lost 4 bases at V and 6 bases at J; junction bases unmatched: 9. The CDR3, as DNA: TGTGCCAGCAGCTCAACGACAGGGTGGAGCGAGCAGTACTTC. Translated, it gives CASSSTTGWSEQYF.

There are a few counts of this clonotype. The chain links TRBV2 to TRBJ2-6, with D perhaps TRBD1 or TRBD2 (5 bases each). V lost 7 bases and J lost 0, with 13 bases in between. This CDR3 region has 16 residues. The germline gives CDR1 SNHLY, CDR2 FYNNEI. CDR3 DNA sequence: TGTGCCAGCACCTGGGACGGGCGCTCTGGGGCCAACGTCCTGACTTTC. Encoded protein: CASTWDGRSGANVLTF.

The chain recombines TRBV13 with TRBJ2-7; no clear D gene. In germline, CDR1 is PRHDT, CDR2 FYEKMQ (reference sequence). V was shortened by 3 bases and J by 3 bases, with 9 bases between the two germline ends. The CDR3 covers 13 residues. CDR3 region: CASSFGSFYEQYF. CDR3 sequence (DNA): TGTGCCAGCAGCTTCGGGTCTTTCTACGAGCAGTACTTC.

This clonotype was detected only a few times. The chain uses TRBV27 and TRBJ2-7; D assignment may be TRBD1 or TRBD2 (5 bases each). Trimming stripped 3 bases from V and 4 bases from J, with 13 bases between. Per the germline V gene, CDR1 is MNHEY and CDR2 is SMNVEV (reference sequence). This CDR3 has 14 residues. The CDR3 here is CASSFGTSGYEQYF. The CDR3 DNA reads as TGTGCCAGCAGTTTCGGGACCTCAGGGTACGAGCAGTACTTC.

The chain couples TRBV6-2 or TRBV6-3 to TRBJ1-2; TRBD1 might be the D (5 bases). V was trimmed by 7 bases and J by 2 bases, leaving 23 bases between them. Germline CDR1 and CDR2: MNHEY and SVGEGT. The CDR3 covers 17 residues. CDR3 DNA sequence: TGTGCCAGCAACGATCAGGTGCTTGGGGCCTTCAACTATGGCTACACCTTC. This gives the protein CASNDQVLGAFNYGYTF.

J is TRBJ2-2 and V is TRBV7-6; tentative D call: TRBD2 (5 bases). CDR3 length: 13 residues. V lost 2 bases and J 6 bases, leaving 7 bases between the germline ends. Looked up from germline, CDR1 is SGHVS and CDR2 is FNYEAQ. Written as DNA, the CDR3 is TGTGCCAGCAGCTTAACGCGGGCCGGGGAGCTGTTTTTT. Protein sequence: CASSLTRAGELFF.

In its sample, this clonotype was seen many times. The chain uses TRBV10-3 and TRBJ1-1; D is possibly TRBD1 (5 bases). The germline gives CDR1 ENHRY, CDR2 SYGVKD. The CDR3 loop spans 15 amino acids. The V gene lost 5 bases and the J gene lost 5 bases, with 18 bases spanning the gap. CDR3 region: CAISTGMTRGTEAFF. The CDR3 DNA reads TGTGCCATCAGTACAGGTATGACTCGCGGGACTGAAGCTTTCTTT.

A few counts support this clonotype. The chain joins TRBV7-3 to TRBJ2-1, with 8 bases fitting TRBD1. V shed 0 bases and J 13 bases; nucleotides not matched to a gene: 5. The CDR3 runs to 13 residues. The germline CDR1 and CDR2 sequences are SGHTA and FQGTGA. The CDR3 spells CASSLTLDRGQFF. As DNA, the CDR3 is TGTGCCAGCAGCTTAACACTCGACAGGGGTCAGTTCTTC.